The sequence of this T cell receptor beta chain was determined in a study of cytomegalovirus exposure and HLA in healthy donors. Study observations and caveats: Exclusion applied to some V segments, including TRBV6-2 and TRBV6-3, as they were indistinguishable. In an earlier analysis, about 87% or about 30%: the productive usage of most TCR beta V segments. Presence/absence comparisons presumed near-even sequencing depth among donors.

PCR amplification relied on 60 Vbeta primers (plus 13 Jbeta primers). Clones were sequenced by immunoSEQ multiplex PCR, and TCRdb holds only the in-frame ones, with some missing. The sample has about 110,000 clones; approximately 80% are singletons. The donors, nominally healthy at sampling, likely had unrecorded immune exposures. Concerning this clone itself: Its antigen is unidentified.

Trimming removed 1 base at V and 11 bases at J, with 12 bases between. Germline V CDR1 and CDR2: MGHDK, SYGVNS. The CDR3 is 14 amino acids. This TCR came from a man aged 45-65 years in good health and CMV-seronegative. V usage is TRBV25-1 and J usage is TRBJ1-6; D remains ambiguous. Sequenced: PBMCs. The chain's CDR3 is CASSEFPENTPLHF. In DNA, the CDR3 is TGTGCCAGCAGTGAATTCCCCGAGAATACACCCCTCCACTTT.